The 16 T cell receptor beta chains in this list originate from one sample, sequenced in a study of blood T cell repertoires in COVID-19. Sequencing used immunoSEQ multiplex PCR; TCRdb keeps in-frame clones, though not all of them. The sample contains a few hundred thousand clones, 86% of which appear only once. The sample was peripheral blood. Every receptor here comes from a man aged 18 to 30 with active or convalescent COVID-19.

The chain uses TRBV6-5 and TRBJ2-1, with 12 bases fitting TRBD2. J gave up 7 bases and V 10 bases, and 11 bases lay outside the gene matches. CDR1 and CDR2 (germline): MNHEY, SVGAGI. The CDR3 is 15 amino acids. The CDR3 sequence: CATEPTSGRTNEQFF. The CDR3 DNA reads as TGTGCCACCGAACCTACTAGCGGGAGGACTAATGAGCAGTTCTTC.

The V gene is TRBV24-1, the J gene TRBJ2-7, with 9 bases lining up with TRBD1. Trimming at V came to 3 bases and at J to 5 bases, leaving 7 bases not matched to a gene. CDR1 KGHDR and CDR2 SFDVKD come from the germline V gene. The CDR3 consists of 15 residues. The CDR3 sequence is CATSDAQGAGNEQYF. The CDR3 DNA is TGTGCCACCAGTGATGCACAGGGGGCTGGTAACGAGCAGTACTTC.

J is TRBJ1-2 and V is TRBV19; the D gene is possibly TRBD1 (5 bases). Germline CDR1 and CDR2: LNHDA and SQIVND (reference sequence). The germline V and J ends were trimmed by 7 bases and 2 bases, with 20 bases remaining between them. There are 16 residues in the CDR3. The CDR3 reads CASTVEYAGVNYGYTF. For the CDR3, the DNA is TGTGCCAGTACCGTGGAATATGCGGGGGTAAACTATGGCTACACCTTC.

The rearrangement uses TRBV19 and TRBJ1-1, with D unclear. This CDR3 region has 14 residues. Germline-derived CDR1 and CDR2 are LNHDA and SQIVND (reference sequence). The V end lost 7 bases, the J end lost 2 bases, and 14 bases lay between the germline ends. CDR3 nucleotides: TGTGCCAGTACAGCACGAGGGAGAAACACTGAAGCTTTCTTT. Amino acid sequence: CASTARGRNTEAFF.

The rearrangement uses TRBV29-1 and TRBJ2-3, with D tentatively TRBD1 (5 bases). Trimming stripped 4 bases from V and 2 bases from J, with 16 bases between. CDR3 length equals 15 residues. Germline-derived CDR1 and CDR2 are SQVTM and ANQGSEA. The CDR3 protein is CSVGADAGITDTQYF. CDR3 nucleotides: TGCAGCGTTGGGGCGGACGCAGGGATCACAGATACGCAGTATTTT.

The gene calls are TRBV7-9 and TRBJ1-2; TRBD1 agrees at 7 bases. V was pared by 6 bases and J by 6 bases, with 16 bases of the junction left unmatched. Germline CDR1 and CDR2: SEHNR and FQNEAQ (reference sequence). CDR3 length: 16 amino acids. The chain's CDR3 is CASSTFTTGFGDGYTF. DNA for the CDR3: TGTGCCAGCAGTACGTTTACGACAGGGTTCGGGGATGGCTACACCTTC.

This clone was seen only once. This chain connects TRBV9 to TRBJ2-2; the D gene is possibly TRBD2 (6 bases). Trimming left V 2 bases short and J 3 bases short, with 8 bases between. The CDR3 contains 14 residues. CDR1 and CDR2 (germline): SGDLS, YYNGEE. CDR3 loop: CASSVGLHTGELFF. CDR3 DNA: TGTGCCAGCAGCGTGGGACTTCACACCGGGGAGCTGTTTTTT.

This chain joins TRBV27 and TRBJ2-7, with 7 bases identical to TRBD1. Germline loops: CDR1 MNHEY, CDR2 SMNVEV (reference sequence). This CDR3 comprises 13 residues. Losses at the gene ends were 5 bases for V and 1 base for J; bases not matched to a gene: 2. CDR3 residues: CASSLTGSYEQYF. The CDR3, as DNA: TGTGCCAGCAGTCTGACAGGGTCCTACGAGCAGTACTTC.

The chain couples TRBV28 to TRBJ1-5; the D is unclear. The length of the CDR3 is 12 residues. Germline V gene data show CDR1 as MDHEN and CDR2 as SYDVKM. The ends were cut back, 2 bases at V and 8 bases at J, with 7 bases in the middle. CDR3 protein: CASSLTTKPQHF. CDR3 DNA: TGTGCCAGCAGTTTAACGACAAAGCCCCAGCATTTT.

The V call is TRBV19, the J call TRBJ2-1, with TRBD1 matching 10 bases. V shed 5 bases, J shed 15 bases, and the junction held 10 bases outside the gene matches. The CDR3 runs to 13 residues. The germline V gene encodes CDR1 LNHDA and CDR2 SQIVND (reference sequence). CDR3 sequence: CASSFSGQGKRFF. The CDR3 bases are TGTGCCAGTAGTTTCTCGGGACAGGGGAAGCGGTTCTTC. Full variable domain (outside the CDR3, taken from reference TRBV19 and TRBJ2-1): DGGITQSPKYLFRKEGQNVTLSCEQNLNHDAMYWYRQDPGQGLRLIYYSQIVNDFQKGDIAEGYSVSREKKESFPLTVTSAQKNPTAFYLCASSFSGQGKRFFGPGTRLTVL.

The V call is TRBV2, the J call TRBJ1-3; 7 nucleotides align to TRBD1. The junction had 1 base not matched to a gene; V was cut back by 2 bases and J by 0 bases. CDR1 is SNHLY, CDR2 FYNNEI, per germline. The CDR3 loop spans 15 amino acids. The CDR3 protein is CASSERTGSGNTIYF. The CDR3 region has the DNA TGTGCCAGCAGTGAAAGGACAGGCTCTGGAAACACCATATATTTT. The entire variable domain, with the rest obtained from reference TRBV2 and TRBJ1-3, is as follows: EPEVTQTPSHQVTQMGQEVILRCVPISNHLYFYWYRQILGQKVEFLVSFYNNEISEKSEIFDDQFSVERPDGSNFTLKIRSTKLEDSAMYFCASSERTGSGNTIYFGEGSWLTVV.

The gene calls are TRBV19 and TRBJ1-2; D perhaps matches TRBD1 (5 bases). Germline assignment: CDR1 LNHDA and CDR2 SQIVND (reference sequence). The CDR3 is made up of 14 amino acids. The V and J ends lost 3 bases and 4 bases respectively, with 12 bases between them. CDR3 DNA sequence: TGTGCCAGTAGTATTTCCCGCGGGACCTATGGCTACACCTTC. Protein product: CASSISRGTYGYTF.

The V call is TRBV6-1, the J call TRBJ2-7; maybe TRBD1 (6 bases). The V end lost 1 base, the J end lost 5 bases, and 9 bases lay between the germline ends. The CDR3 spans 13 residues. Germline CDR1 is MNHNS and CDR2 is SASEGT. CDR3 sequence reads: CASSEVRGDEQYF. In DNA form, the CDR3 reads TGTGCCAGCAGTGAAGTCAGGGGAGACGAGCAGTACTTC.

The chain joins TRBV10-2 to TRBJ1-1; D is unresolved. The CDR3 length is 14 residues. V was cut by 6 bases and J by 5 bases, with 16 bases left in between. Per the germline V gene, CDR1 is WSHSY and CDR2 is SAAADI. The CDR3: CASRAERILTEAFF. DNA of the CDR3: TGCGCCAGCAGGGCGGAACGGATTTTAACTGAAGCTTTCTTT.

The rearrangement uses TRBV3-1 (or the pseudogene TRBV3-2) and TRBJ1-1; D not certain. Germline V lookup: CDR1 LGHDT, CDR2 YNNKEL (reference sequence). Trimming removed 0 bases from V and 2 bases from J, with 10 bases in between. CDR3 length: 15 amino acids. The CDR3 sequence: CASSQDRGINTEAFF. The CDR3 DNA reads TGTGCCAGCAGCCAAGATCGAGGGATCAACACTGAAGCTTTCTTT.

The gene calls are TRBV5-1 and TRBJ2-3; maybe TRBD2 (6 bases). Germline V gene data show CDR1 as SGHRS and CDR2 as YFSETQ. There are 16 residues in the CDR3. Trimming removed 8 bases from V and 5 bases from J, with 24 bases in between. CDR3 bases: TGCGCCAGTCACCCCGGGGCGGGGAGGTTTATAGATACGCAGTATTTT. It yields the protein CASHPGAGRFIDTQYF.